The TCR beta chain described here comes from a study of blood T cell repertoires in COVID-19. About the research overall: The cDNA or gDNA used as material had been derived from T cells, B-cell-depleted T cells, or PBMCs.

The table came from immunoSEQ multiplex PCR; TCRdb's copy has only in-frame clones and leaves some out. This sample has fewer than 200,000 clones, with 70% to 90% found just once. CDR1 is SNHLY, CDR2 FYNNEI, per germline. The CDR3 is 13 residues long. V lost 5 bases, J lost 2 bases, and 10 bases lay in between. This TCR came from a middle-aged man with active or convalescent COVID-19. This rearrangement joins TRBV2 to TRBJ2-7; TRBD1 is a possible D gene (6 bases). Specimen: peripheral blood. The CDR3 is CASSRTVPYEQYF. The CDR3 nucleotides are TGTGCCAGCAGTAGGACAGTGCCCTACGAGCAGTACTTC. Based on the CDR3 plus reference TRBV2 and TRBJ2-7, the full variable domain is EPEVTQTPSHQVTQMGQEVILRCVPISNHLYFYWYRQILGQKVEFLVSFYNNEISEKSEIFDDQFSVERPDGSNFTLKIRSTKLEDSAMYFCASSRTVPYEQYFGPGTRLTVT.